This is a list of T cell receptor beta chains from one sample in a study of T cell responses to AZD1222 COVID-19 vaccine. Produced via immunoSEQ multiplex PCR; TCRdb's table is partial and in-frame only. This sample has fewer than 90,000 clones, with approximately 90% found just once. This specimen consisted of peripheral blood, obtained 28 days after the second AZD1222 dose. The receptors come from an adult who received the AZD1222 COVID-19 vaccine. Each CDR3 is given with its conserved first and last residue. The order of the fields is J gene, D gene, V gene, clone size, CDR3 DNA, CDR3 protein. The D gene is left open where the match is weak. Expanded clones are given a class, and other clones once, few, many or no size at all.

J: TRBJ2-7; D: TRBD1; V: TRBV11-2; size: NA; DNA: TGTGCCAGCAGCTCCGGGACAGCTGAGCAGTACTTC; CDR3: CASSSGTAEQYF
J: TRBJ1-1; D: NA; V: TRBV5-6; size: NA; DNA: TGTGCCAGCAGCGCGATAGGGCCTGAAGCTTTCTTT; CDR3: CASSAIGPEAFF
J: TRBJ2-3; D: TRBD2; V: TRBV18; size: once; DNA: TGTGCCAGCTCCTCTAGCGGAACGAGCACAGATACGCAGTATTTT; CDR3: CASSSSGTSTDTQYF
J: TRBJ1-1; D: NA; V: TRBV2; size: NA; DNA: TGTGCCAGCAGTGAAAGTGGAAACACTGAAGCTTTCTTT; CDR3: CASSESGNTEAFF
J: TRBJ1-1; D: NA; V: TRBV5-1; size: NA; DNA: TGCGCCAGCAGCTTAAGGGGGAACACTGAAGCTTTCTTT; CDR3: CASSLRGNTEAFF
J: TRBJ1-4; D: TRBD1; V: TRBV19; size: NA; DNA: TGTGCCAGTAGTTCCGGGACAGCCATGGAAAAACTGTTTTTT; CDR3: CASSSGTAMEKLFF
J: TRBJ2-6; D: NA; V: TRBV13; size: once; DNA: TGTGCCAGCAGCTTAGGGCCTGCGTCTGGGGCCAACGTCCTGACTTTC; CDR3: CASSLGPASGANVLTF
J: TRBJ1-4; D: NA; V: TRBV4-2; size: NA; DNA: TGTGCCAGCAGCCAATCGGGGATGTGGGGGGCAACTAATGAAAAACTGTTTTTT; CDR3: CASSQSGMWGATNEKLFF
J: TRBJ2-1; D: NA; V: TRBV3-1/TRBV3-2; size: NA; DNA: TGTGCCAGCAGCCAAGGAGCGAGGGGCTACTACAATGAGCAGTTCTTC; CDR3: CASSQGARGYYNEQFF
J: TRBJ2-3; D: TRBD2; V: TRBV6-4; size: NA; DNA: TGTGCCAGCAGTCTAGCGGGGGGCACAGATACGCAGTATTTT; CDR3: CASSLAGGTDTQYF
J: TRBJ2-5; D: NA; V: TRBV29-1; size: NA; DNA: TGCAGCGTTTCGAGTGGGCAAGAGACCCAGTACTTC; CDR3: CSVSSGQETQYF
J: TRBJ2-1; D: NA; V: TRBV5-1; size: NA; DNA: TGCGCCAGCAGCTTGCCATGGACTCACGACAATGAGCAGTTCTTC; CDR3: CASSLPWTHDNEQFF
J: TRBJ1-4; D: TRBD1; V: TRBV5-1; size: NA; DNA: TGCGCCAGCAGGAGACAGGGGGCGACTAATGAAAAACTGTTTTTT; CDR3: CASRRQGATNEKLFF
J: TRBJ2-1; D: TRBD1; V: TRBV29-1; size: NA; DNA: TGCAGCGTTGAGTGGGACAGAAACAATGAGCAGTTCTTC; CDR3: CSVEWDRNNEQFF
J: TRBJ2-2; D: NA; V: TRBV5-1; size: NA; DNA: TGCGCCAGCAGCTTGCCAGGGACCGGGGAGCTGTTTTTT; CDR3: CASSLPGTGELFF
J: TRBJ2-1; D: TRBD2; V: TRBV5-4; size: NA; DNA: TGTGCCAGCAGCTCCGGGACTAGCTTTGAGCAGTTCTTC; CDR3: CASSSGTSFEQFF
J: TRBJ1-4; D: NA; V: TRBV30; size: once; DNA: TGTGCCTGGAGTCCTACCTTTCCACTGAGGACGATGGAAAAACTGTTTTTT; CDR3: CAWSPTFPLRTMEKLFF
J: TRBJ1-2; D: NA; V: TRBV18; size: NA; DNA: TGTGCCAGCTCCCCTGAGGCAGCTAGATATGGCTACACCTTC; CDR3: CASSPEAARYGYTF
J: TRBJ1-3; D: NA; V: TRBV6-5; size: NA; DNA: TGTGCCGCAACCTCGGCGGGGGACACCATATATTTT; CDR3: CAATSAGDTIYF
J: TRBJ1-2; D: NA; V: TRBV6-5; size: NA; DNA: TGTGCCAGCAGTTACGGACTGACGGAGGGTGGCTACACCTTC; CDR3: CASSYGLTEGGYTF
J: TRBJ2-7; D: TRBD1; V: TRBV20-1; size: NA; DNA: TGCAGTGCTAGTGCTAGGGACAGGGAAGGGGAGCAGTACTTC; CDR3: CSASARDREGEQYF
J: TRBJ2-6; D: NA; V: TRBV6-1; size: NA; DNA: TGTGCCAGCAGTGACTACTTATCAGGGGCTGGGGCCAACGTCCTGACTTTC; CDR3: CASSDYLSGAGANVLTF
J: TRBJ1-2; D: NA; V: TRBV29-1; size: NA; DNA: TGCAGCGTTGGCCAGGACTATGGCTACACCTTC; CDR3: CSVGQDYGYTF
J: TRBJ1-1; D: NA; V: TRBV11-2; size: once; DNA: TGTGCCAGCAGCTTAGTAGGGCGGGCGCAAGCTTTCTTT; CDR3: CASSLVGRAQAFF
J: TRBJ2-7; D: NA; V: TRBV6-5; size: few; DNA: TGTGCCAGCAGTTACTCCCCACAGGGAGGGTACGAGCAGTACTTC; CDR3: CASSYSPQGGYEQYF
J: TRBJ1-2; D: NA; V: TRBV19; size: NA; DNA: TGTGCCAGTAGTCGGGCCCTGGGGGGCTACACCTTC; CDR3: CASSRALGGYTF